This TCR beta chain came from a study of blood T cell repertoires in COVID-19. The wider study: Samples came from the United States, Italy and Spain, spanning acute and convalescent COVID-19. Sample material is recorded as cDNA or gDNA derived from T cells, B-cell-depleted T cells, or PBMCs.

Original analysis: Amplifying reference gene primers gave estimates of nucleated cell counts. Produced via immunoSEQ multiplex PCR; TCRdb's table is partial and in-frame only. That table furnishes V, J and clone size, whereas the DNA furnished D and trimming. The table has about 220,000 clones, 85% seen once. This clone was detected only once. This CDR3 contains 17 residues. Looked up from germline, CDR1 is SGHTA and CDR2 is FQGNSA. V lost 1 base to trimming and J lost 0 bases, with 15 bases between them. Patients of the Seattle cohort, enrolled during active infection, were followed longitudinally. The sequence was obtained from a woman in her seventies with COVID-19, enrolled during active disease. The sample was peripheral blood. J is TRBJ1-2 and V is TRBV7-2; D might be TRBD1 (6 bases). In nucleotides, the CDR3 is TGTGCCAGCAGCTTAGTGGGCGACAGGACCCCTAACTATGGCTACACCTTC. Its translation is CASSLVGDRTPNYGYTF.